The table lists the clone carrying this TCR beta chain with many counts. V was pared by 0 bases and J by 1 base, with 5 bases between. This CDR3 contains 14 residues. Germline CDR1 is LGHNA and CDR2 is YSLEER. TCRdb re-called the RT-PCR reads through MiXCR, storing one row per CDR3 protein. The table has about 680,000 distinct CDR3 sequences, around 14% seen once. V usage is TRBV4-3 and J usage is TRBJ2-3, with D unresolved. The clonotype originates from a female donor in good health, serving as a healthy control. Sequenced material: memory CD4+ T cells from blood. In DNA, the CDR3 is TGCGCCAGCAGCCAAGACCCCCGCACAGATACGCAGTATTTT. Amino acid sequence: CASSQDPRTDTQYF.